Sequencing of this T cell receptor beta chain was carried out in a study of T cell repertoires in ileal Crohn's disease. Germline trimming cut 5 bases from V and 6 bases from J; bases unmatched to any gene: 10. The germline V gene has CDR1 MDHEN and CDR2 SYDVKM. The CDR3 has 15 amino acids. Data came from immunoSEQ multiplex PCR; TCRdb stores just in-frame clones and leaves some out. The sample lists roughly 13,000 clones; approximately 78% were seen once. Specified time point: neoterminal ileum biopsy at postoperative endoscopy, about 6 months after surgery. The rearrangement joins TRBV28 to TRBJ1-5; TRBD1 aligns across 7 bases. This sequence originates from an adult with Crohn's disease. The sequenced sample was ileal tissue. CDR3 nucleotide sequence: TGTGCCAGCAGTCCCGGAGGGGGCCGGGGTCAGCCCCAGCATTTT. Protein product: CASSPGGGRGQPQHF.